This T cell receptor (beta chain) appears in the sequencing data of a study of cytomegalovirus exposure and HLA in healthy donors. Study overall: From some 180 million T cells, an earlier analysis saw around 120 million unique TCR beta sequences.

The CDR3 runs 15 residues. Germline values: CDR1 SGDLS, CDR2 YYNGEE. Trimming took off 0 bases at V and 0 bases at J, with 10 bases between the two ends. The table lists this clone with a count of one. Primers: 60 Vbeta forward and 13 Jbeta reverse. Repertoires were generated with immunoSEQ multiplex PCR, while TCRdb's copy carries only in-frame clones and drops some. The sample lists fewer than 250,000 clones; 85% to 90% were seen once. The sequence was obtained from a human donor in good health. What was sequenced was PBMCs. The V gene is TRBV9, the J gene TRBJ2-7, with D unresolved. The CDR3 bases are TGTGCCAGCAGCGTAGCGGCGGAACCCTCCTACGAGCAGTACTTC. Its protein product is CASSVAAEPSYEQYF.